The rows below give T cell receptor beta chains drawn from one sample of a study of cytomegalovirus exposure and HLA in healthy donors. The repertoire was sequenced with immunoSEQ multiplex PCR; TCRdb's copy has only in-frame clones and lacks some. The repertoire holds 85,000 to 130,000 clones, with 70% to 85% as singletons. Source material: PBMCs. The receptors were sampled from a boy aged 10-17 years in good health and CMV-seronegative. Each CDR3 is given with its conserved first and last residue. A D gene is named only where the DNA matches it firmly. Clone size is stated in some rows and not others, as once, few, many or a class when expanded.

v_gene	j_gene	d_gene	abundance	CDR3nt	CDR3aa
TRBV30	TRBJ2-1	-	few	TGTGCCTGGACCCCCGGGGGACCTGAGCAGTTCTTC	CAWTPGGPEQFF
TRBV7-9	TRBJ2-7	-	-	TGTGCCAGCAGCCCCGTCCCCGGAGACTACGAGCAGTACTTC	CASSPVPGDYEQYF
TRBV30	TRBJ2-7	-	-	TGTGCCTGGAGCCAGCGATCCCACGAGCAGTACTTC	CAWSQRSHEQYF
TRBV12-5	TRBJ2-3	-	-	TGTGCTAGTGGCTTTTCTAGCACAGATACGCAGTATTTT	CASGFSSTDTQYF
TRBV15	TRBJ1-3	-	-	TGTGCCACCAGCAGGGACAGAAGCTCTGGAAACACCATATATTTT	CATSRDRSSGNTIYF
TRBV6-6	TRBJ2-2	-	few	TGTGCCAGCAGTTACCCGTCGACCGGGGAGCTGTTTTTT	CASSYPSTGELFF
TRBV14	TRBJ2-7	-	-	TGTGCCAGCAGCCAAGATCTCAGGGACGAGCAGTACTTC	CASSQDLRDEQYF
TRBV27	TRBJ1-2	TRBD1	-	TGTGCCAGCAGGAGGACAGGGAGGATGGATGGCTACACCTTC	CASRRTGRMDGYTF
TRBV15	TRBJ2-2	-	-	TGTGCCACCAGCAGAGGAGGGCTAACGAACACCGGGGAGCTGTTTTTT	CATSRGGLTNTGELFF
TRBV6-1	TRBJ1-1	TRBD1	-	TGTGCCAGCAGTGCCTACTTGACAGGGGGAGAGGACACTGAAGCTTTCTTT	CASSAYLTGGEDTEAFF
TRBV10-1	TRBJ2-7	-	-	TGCGCCAGCAGCCGGGACAACTCCTACGAACAGTACTTC	CASSRDNSYEQYF
TRBV9	TRBJ2-2	-	-	TGTGCCAGCAGCGCCCCCGGTACCGGGGAGCTGTTTTTT	CASSAPGTGELFF
TRBV12-5	TRBJ1-2	-	-	TGTGCTAGTGGTTTGTCCCCCCTGACAGGATCCTATGGCTACACCTTC	CASGLSPLTGSYGYTF
TRBV20-1	TRBJ1-1	-	-	TGCAGTGCAAGTAGATACCAAGAAGCTTTCTTT	CSASRYQEAFF
TRBV19	TRBJ1-1	-	once	TGTGCCAGTAGTATGTGGCGGATGAACACTGAAGCTTTCTTT	CASSMWRMNTEAFF
TRBV5-8	TRBJ2-7	TRBD2	-	TGTGCCAGCAGCTGGGGACTAGCGGGACAATACGAGCAGTACTTC	CASSWGLAGQYEQYF
TRBV20-1	TRBJ2-7	-	few	TGCAGTGCTAGGCTAGCCTACGAGCAGTACTTC	CSARLAYEQYF
TRBV7-9	TRBJ1-1	-	-	TGTGCCAGCATCATGAACACTGAAGCTTTCTTT	CASIMNTEAFF
TRBV10-3	TRBJ1-4	TRBD1	few	TGTGCCATCAGTGACTCCAAGGGGGCGGTAGATGAAAAACTGTTTTTT	CAISDSKGAVDEKLFF
TRBV28	TRBJ1-5	-	-	TGTGCCAGCAGTTTACCCGGACCGGGGGGCGTCCAGCCCCAGCATTTT	CASSLPGPGGVQPQHF
TRBV28	TRBJ2-7	-	few	TGTGCCAGCAGTTTATATCGGGGATCCTACGAGCAGTACTTC	CASSLYRGSYEQYF
TRBV5-1	TRBJ2-7	TRBD2	once	TGCGCCAGCAGCGTGACTAGCATCAGCGAGCAGTACTTC	CASSVTSISEQYF
TRBV30	TRBJ1-2	TRBD1	-	TGTGCCTGGAGTGTAAACCTTCGGGGACAGGGGGCGCGTGGCTACACCTTC	CAWSVNLRGQGARGYTF
TRBV9	TRBJ1-6	-	few	TGTGCCAGCAGCGCAGGGGACGGGCGAGATTCACTCCTCCACTTT	CASSAGDGRDSLLHF
TRBV10-1	TRBJ1-1	-	-	TGCGCCGGTTTTCCAGGCAGGGGCAGGGTCTTT	CAGFPGRGRVF
TRBV30	TRBJ2-7	TRBD2	few	TGTGCCTGGAGTGTTCTAGCGGGGGCGGACGAGCAGTACTTC	CAWSVLAGADEQYF
TRBV6-5	TRBJ1-1	-	-	TGTGCCAGCCAGGGCACCGGCACTGAAGCTTTCTTT	CASQGTGTEAFF
TRBV27	TRBJ1-5	TRBD1	-	TGTGCCAGCAGTTTACGGCCACCGGACAGGCGATATAATCAGCCCCAGCATTTT	CASSLRPPDRRYNQPQHF
TRBV18	TRBJ1-2	-	-	TGTGCCAGCTCACCGGACACAAACTATGGCTACACCTTC	CASSPDTNYGYTF
TRBV5-1	TRBJ1-1	-	-	TGCGCCAGCAGCTTGGAGGGGCAGGCCCTCGAAGCTTTCTTT	CASSLEGQALEAFF
TRBV7-9	TRBJ1-1	TRBD1	-	TGTGCCAGCAGCTTAGAGGGGGCTGGCACTGAAGCTTTCTTT	CASSLEGAGTEAFF
TRBV25-1	TRBJ2-7	TRBD1	once	TGTGCCAGCAGTGGACAGGGAGTTACTACGGGGCAGTACTTC	CASSGQGVTTGQYF
TRBV5-1	TRBJ1-1	-	-	TGCGCCAGCAGCCCGAAACCACAGGGAAGCACTGAAGCTTTCTTT	CASSPKPQGSTEAFF
TRBV7-3	TRBJ1-6	-	-	TGTGCCAGCAGCTTATGGGGGCAGGCCATCTCACCCCTCCACTTT	CASSLWGQAISPLHF
TRBV7-8	TRBJ2-3	-	few	TGTGCCAGCACCCCCCGACTAGATACAGATACGCAGTATTTT	CASTPRLDTDTQYF
TRBV7-9	TRBJ1-2	TRBD1	-	TGTGCCAGCAGCCGGGTGGGGACAGGGGTTGTACGGAACTATGGCTACACCTTC	CASSRVGTGVVRNYGYTF
TRBV7-2	TRBJ2-1	TRBD2	-	TGTGCCAGCAGCTTAAGACTAGCGGGTCCTTCCTACAATGAGCAGTTCTTC	CASSLRLAGPSYNEQFF
TRBV2	TRBJ2-1	TRBD1	-	TGTGCCAGCAGTGGGGGGACAGTCTACAATGAGCAGTTCTTC	CASSGGTVYNEQFF
TRBV28	TRBJ1-2	TRBD1	-	TGTGCCAGCAGTTCCGGTGGGACAGGGGATAGCTACACCTTC	CASSSGGTGDSYTF
TRBV30	TRBJ1-3	TRBD1	-	TGTGCCTGGAGCCGGACAGGGCCGAGCTCTGGAAACACCATATATTTT	CAWSRTGPSSGNTIYF
TRBV5-1	TRBJ2-7	-	-	TGCGCCAGCAGCTTGGCACAGGGATTGAAGTACGAGCAGTACTTC	CASSLAQGLKYEQYF
TRBV14	TRBJ1-1	-	once	TGTGCCAGCAGCCCACAGGCGAACACTGAAGCTTTCTTT	CASSPQANTEAFF
TRBV9	TRBJ1-5	-	-	TGTGCCAGCAGCGTTAACGCACATAGCAATCAGCCCCAGCATTTT	CASSVNAHSNQPQHF
TRBV27	TRBJ1-2	-	few	TGTGCCAGCAGTTTATTAGGGGCCAGCTATGGCTACACCTTC	CASSLLGASYGYTF
TRBV28	TRBJ2-7	-	-	TGTGCCAGCAGTCGAACACCACACTACGAGCAGTACTTC	CASSRTPHYEQYF
TRBV4-1	TRBJ1-4	TRBD1	-	TGCGCCAGCAGCCTAACAGGGGACACCCATGAAAAACTGTTTTTT	CASSLTGDTHEKLFF
TRBV28	TRBJ1-2	-	-	TGTGCCAGCAGTCCCGGGGGGGCGGTCCCCACCTATGGCTACACCTTC	CASSPGGAVPTYGYTF
TRBV10-3	TRBJ2-3	-	-	TGTGCCATCAGTGAGTCAGGAGGGGAGGCAGATACGCAGTATTTT	CAISESGGEADTQYF
TRBV6-1	TRBJ2-7	-	-	TGTGCCAGCAGCCCGCTCGAGTTTTACGAGCAGTACTTC	CASSPLEFYEQYF
TRBV19	TRBJ2-1	TRBD1	few	TGTGCCAGTAGTTTGACAGGGGGCGGCTACAATGAGCAGTTCTTC	CASSLTGGGYNEQFF
TRBV30	TRBJ2-1	-	-	TGTGCCTGGAGCCGGACTACATACATCAATGAGCAGTTCTTC	CAWSRTTYINEQFF
TRBV10-3	TRBJ1-3	-	-	TGTGCCATCAGTGAGCAAACAGTCCAAGGAAACACCATATATTTT	CAISEQTVQGNTIYF
TRBV7-2	TRBJ1-5	-	-	TGTGCCAGCAGCTTAGAAGGAGGGGGCAATCAGCCCCAGCATTTT	CASSLEGGGNQPQHF
TRBV15	TRBJ2-7	-	-	TGTGCCACCAGCAGTCCTACCCGAGGGTCCGAGCAGTACTTC	CATSSPTRGSEQYF
TRBV7-6	TRBJ1-6	-	-	TGTGCCAGCAGCCCGGGGAGGGCCAGCAACCGGTCCTATAATTCACCCCTCCACTTT	CASSPGRASNRSYNSPLHF